A single sample gave rise to the 10 T cell receptor beta chains below, sequenced in a study of cytomegalovirus exposure and HLA in healthy donors. The PCR used 60 Vbeta and 13 Jbeta primers. TCRdb's table, derived via immunoSEQ multiplex PCR, lists solely in-frame clones and lacks some. This sample's clone table lists more than 95,000 clones. Material for sequencing was PBMCs. All receptors derive from a man aged 18 to 29 in good health and CMV-seronegative.

The chain links TRBV18 to TRBJ1-1; D call uncertain. Trimming took 0 bases from V and 5 from J, leaving 7 bases between them. The CDR3 has 13 residues. Germline lookup yields CDR1 KGHSH and CDR2 LQKENI. CDR3 sequence reads: CASSPPGDTEAFF. The DNA of the CDR3 is TGTGCCAGCTCACCACCCGGGGATACTGAAGCTTTCTTT.

The chain uses TRBV19 and TRBJ1-5; 10 bases are shared with TRBD1. V gave up 5 bases and J gave up 2 bases; unmatched junction bases: 6. The CDR3 sequence is 16 residues long. The germline V gene encodes CDR1 LNHDA and CDR2 SQIVND (reference sequence). The CDR3 spells CASSPFGQGGNQPQHF. CDR3 nucleotide sequence: TGTGCCAGTAGTCCCTTTGGACAGGGGGGCAATCAGCCCCAGCATTTT.

The rearrangement links TRBV28 to TRBJ2-7; a weak D match, TRBD1 (5 bases). Germline-derived CDR1 and CDR2 are MDHEN and SYDVKM. V was clipped by 3 bases and J by 3 bases, with 9 bases between them. CDR3 length: 13 residues. CDR3 coding DNA: TGTGCCAGCAGTTTTGGACATAACTACGAGCAGTACTTC. This encodes CASSFGHNYEQYF.

The rearrangement links TRBV19 to TRBJ2-1; D is ambiguous. Germline V gene data show CDR1 as LNHDA and CDR2 as SQIVND (reference sequence). This CDR3 has 14 amino acids. The germline V and J ends were trimmed by 1 base and 4 bases, with 8 bases remaining between them. CDR3 coding DNA: TGTGCCAGTAGTATAGGCATCACTTACAATGAGCAGTTCTTC. Amino acids: CASSIGITYNEQFF.

The chain recombines TRBV19 with TRBJ2-2, with 14 bases that match TRBD2. Germline CDR1 is LNHDA and CDR2 is SQIVND (reference sequence). The CDR3 runs 16 residues. J gave up 9 bases and V 1 base, and 4 bases lay outside the gene matches. The CDR3 sequence is CASSIVGTSGRRELFF. CDR3 bases: TGTGCCAGTAGTATAGTGGGGACTAGCGGGAGACGGGAGCTGTTTTTT.

V and J are TRBV5-4 and TRBJ2-3; 12 bases line up with TRBD1. Unmatched junction bases numbered 5, after V lost 0 bases and J lost 6 bases. CDR3 length equals 16 residues. Germline V gene lookup returns CDR1 SGHNT and CDR2 YYREEE (reference sequence). The CDR3: CASSLAAGQGADTQYF. For the CDR3, the DNA is TGTGCCAGCAGCTTGGCCGCGGGACAGGGGGCGGATACGCAGTATTTT.

The rearrangement uses TRBV5-4 and TRBJ2-7; 8 bases align to TRBD1. This CDR3 is 14 amino acids long. After removal of 4 bases from V and 5 bases from J, the junction contained 8 bases not matched to a gene. CDR1 is SGHNT and CDR2 is YYREEE in the germline V gene (reference sequence). The CDR3 coding sequence is TGTGCCAGCAGCCCGGGGGACAGGCTTAACGAGCAGTACTTC. Residues: CASSPGDRLNEQYF.

J is TRBJ2-2 and V is TRBV6-6; D is ambiguous. This CDR3 spans 13 amino acids. Trimming cost V 8 bases and J 1 base, with 8 bases left between them. CDR1 and CDR2 (germline): MNHNY, SVGAGI (reference sequence). CDR3 residues: CASQPQNTGELFF. CDR3 bases: TGTGCCAGCCAACCACAGAACACCGGGGAGCTGTTTTTT.

The chain is built from TRBV6-1 and TRBJ1-6; 7 bases line up with TRBD1. Germline values: CDR1 MNHNS, CDR2 SASEGT. The CDR3 has 18 residues. V lost 2 bases to trimming and J lost 8 bases; unmatched junction nucleotides: 15. For the CDR3, the DNA is TGTGCCAGCAGTGAATCCCGGACAGGACACTTGAGGTATTCACCCCTCCACTTT. Its translation is CASSESRTGHLRYSPLHF.

The chain has TRBV7-9 and TRBJ2-2, with no clear D. Trimming pared 4 bases from V and 7 bases from J, leaving 7 bases between. This CDR3 has 12 residues. Germline V gene lookup returns CDR1 SEHNR and CDR2 FQNEAQ (reference sequence). CDR3 amino acids: CASSSLFGELFF. Written as DNA, the CDR3 is TGTGCCAGCAGCTCACTTTTCGGGGAGCTGTTTTTT. The full variable domain, completed using reference TRBV7-9 and TRBJ2-2, is DTGVSQNPRHKITKRGQNVTFRCDPISEHNRLYWYRQTLGQGPEFLTYFQNEAQLEKSRLLSDRFSAERPKGSFSTLEIQRTEQGDSAMYLCASSSLFGELFFGEGSRLTVL.